This TCR beta chain appears in the sequencing data of a study of Graves' ophthalmopathy and Graves' hyperthyroidism. CDR1 is SGHRS and CDR2 is YFSETQ in the germline V gene. The ends were cut back, 0 bases at V and 5 bases at J, with 12 bases in the middle. The CDR3 is 15 residues long. As the template, RNA transcripts were used to amplify TCR beta CDR3 regions. First-round RT-PCR used HTBI primers; second-round multiplex PCR followed. TCRdb independently ran MiXCR on the multiplex PCR reads; one entry per CDR3 protein. The sample carries roughly 220,000 distinct CDR3 sequences, around 42% recorded once. This clonotype was counted a few times.

The chain uses TRBV5-1 and TRBJ1-5; no clear D gene. The source is an adult man with Graves' ophthalmopathy. Input material: peripheral blood. The CDR3 here is CASSLDPGRDQPQHF. The CDR3 DNA reads as TGCGCCAGCAGCTTGGATCCGGGAAGGGATCAGCCCCAGCATTTT.